The clone carrying this TCR beta chain showed up just a few times. What it binds is unknown. The CDR3 has 14 residues. V dropped 5 bases and J dropped 2; count of bases not matched to a gene: 5. Germline assignment: CDR1 LGHNA and CDR2 YSLEER. Amplification of TCR alpha and beta CDR3 regions from RNA used iRepertoire nested multiplex PCR. One-step reverse transcription and amplification started from around 100-400 ng of tissue mRNA or PBMC total RNA. Using its own MiXCR run on the multiplex PCR reads, TCRdb lists one record per CDR3 protein. The table shows under 200,000 distinct CDR3 sequences, with more than 25% occurring only once. The data originate from a study of glioma-infiltrating T cells. Overall study results and limits: Above-expected tissue-blood divergence occurred in all gliomas, most in low-grade ones. Very few CDR3 sequences were shared between tissue and blood.

The genes are TRBV4-3 and TRBJ2-7; TRBD2 aligns across 8 bases. The sequencing input was glioma tissue, nonneoplastic brain tissue, or PBMCs (not recorded which). This sequence originates from a human donor with low-grade glioma or glioblastoma, undergoing nonglioma brain surgery, or in good health (not recorded which). Here the CDR3 reads CASSISGGPYEQYF. Here the CDR3 DNA reads TGCGCCAGCAGCATCTCGGGAGGGCCCTACGAGCAGTACTTC.